Below are 25 T cell receptor beta chains sequenced from a single sample in a study of beta chain features in type 1 diabetes. Broader study findings: TCRB CDR3 length was moderately but significantly reduced in all four CD4+ subsets of Type 1 diabetes patients.

Expressed TCRB transcripts were sequenced because the entire RNA isolate underwent reverse transcription. Sequencing was performed with immunoSEQ multiplex PCR; in TCRdb, only in-frame clones are kept and a portion is missing. This sample has approximately 160,000 clones, with 10% found just once. These receptors have no known antigen. What was sequenced was central memory CD4+ T cells from blood. Source of these receptors: a man in his thirties or forties with type 1 diabetes.

This clone occurred a few times. The CDR3 loop reads CASDNYNEQFF. CDR3 nucleotide sequence: TGTGCCAGCGACAACTACAATGAGCAGTTCTTC. This chain connects TRBV28 to TRBJ2-1; the D is unclear. CDR3 size: 11 residues. Trimming pared 8 bases from V and 3 bases from J, leaving 5 bases between. Germline CDR1 MDHEN, CDR2 SYDVKM.

The chain combines TRBV7-2 with TRBJ2-7, with 11 nucleotides matching TRBD2. Germline CDR1 is SGHTA and CDR2 is FQGNSA. Trimming removed 5 bases from V and 7 bases from J; junction bases left unmatched: 7. The CDR3 runs 14 residues. The CDR3 DNA is TGTGCCAGCAGCATACTAGCGGGAGTAGGGGAGCAGTACTTC. Translating gives CASSILAGVGEQYF. The whole variable domain, remainder taken from reference TRBV7-2 and TRBJ2-7, is GAGVSQSPSNKVTEKGKDVELRCDPISGHTALYWYRQSLGQGLEFLIYFQGNSAPDKSGLPSDRFSAERTGGSVSTLTIQRTQQEDSAVYLCASSILAGVGEQYFGPGTRLTVT.

This chain uses TRBV7-2 with TRBJ1-2; D ambiguous. Trimming pared 5 bases from V and 3 bases from J, leaving 7 bases between. CDR3 length: 12 residues. The V gene's germline CDR1 is SGHTA and CDR2 FQGNSA. The CDR3 bases are TGTGCCAGCAGCGCTTCGGACTATGGCTACACCTTC. Translating it yields CASSASDYGYTF. Filled out from reference TRBV7-2 and TRBJ1-2, the complete variable domain reads GAGVSQSPSNKVTEKGKDVELRCDPISGHTALYWYRQSLGQGLEFLIYFQGNSAPDKSGLPSDRFSAERTGGSVSTLTIQRTQQEDSAVYLCASSASDYGYTFGSGTRLTVV.

CDR3 nucleotides: TGTGCCAGCAGCTTAGATCGGGGGACCCAGTACTTC. Amino acids: CASSLDRGTQYF. This rearrangement joins TRBV11-3 to TRBJ2-5, with D possibly TRBD2 on 5 matching bases. With 0 bases removed from V and 7 bases from J, the gap between germline ends came to 6 bases. In germline, CDR1 is SGHNT, CDR2 YENEEA. The CDR3 has 12 residues.

A few counts support this clone. V usage is TRBV5-1 and J usage is TRBJ2-3; TRBD2 matches 10 bases. The CDR3 consists of 16 residues. Germline assignment: CDR1 SGHRS and CDR2 YFSETQ. Trimming took 4 bases from V and 0 from J; bases not matched to a gene: 5. CDR3 nucleotide sequence: TGCGCCAGCAGCCCGGGACTAGCGACTAGCACAGATACGCAGTATTTT. This encodes CASSPGLATSTDTQYF.

This clone was observed a handful of times. This chain joins TRBV10-3 and TRBJ2-3; 7 bases are shared with TRBD1. The CDR3 has 13 residues. Losses at the gene ends were 7 bases for V and 1 base for J; bases not matched to a gene: 2. The germline CDR1 and CDR2 sequences are ENHRY and SYGVKD. The CDR3 spells CAINTGGTDTQYF. The CDR3 nucleotides are TGTGCCATCAATACAGGGGGCACAGATACGCAGTATTTT.

The chain employs TRBV19 and TRBJ2-5, with D maybe TRBD1 (6 bases). Trimming took 4 bases from V and 5 from J, leaving 17 bases between them. This CDR3 has 15 residues. Germline assignment: CDR1 LNHDA and CDR2 SQIVND (reference sequence). In DNA form, the CDR3 reads TGTGCCAGTAGTAAGTCGGACAGACTCTTCGAGACCCAGTACTTC. Translation: CASSKSDRLFETQYF. The full variable domain, its missing parts supplied by reference TRBV19 and TRBJ2-5, is DGGITQSPKYLFRKEGQNVTLSCEQNLNHDAMYWYRQDPGQGLRLIYYSQIVNDFQKGDIAEGYSVSREKKESFPLTVTSAQKNPTAFYLCASSKSDRLFETQYFGPGTRLLVL.

This clone was counted only a few times. The genes are TRBV18 and TRBJ1-5; no clear D gene. The CDR3 spans 15 residues. Germline CDR1 KGHSH, CDR2 LQKENI. The V end lost 1 base, the J end lost 5 bases, and 12 bases lay between the germline ends. The DNA of the CDR3 is TGTGCCAGCTCACCACAGTCCGACGGGGATCAGCCCCAGCATTTT. This gives the protein CASSPQSDGDQPQHF.

There are a few counts of this clone. The V and J genes are TRBV9 and TRBJ2-7; 7 nucleotides line up with TRBD2. The length of the CDR3 is 15 residues. V shed 0 bases, J shed 1 base, and the junction held 4 bases outside the gene matches. Germline CDR1 and CDR2: SGDLS and YYNGEE. The CDR3 protein is CASSVAGGASYEQYF. DNA for the CDR3: TGTGCCAGCAGCGTAGCGGGGGGTGCTTCCTACGAGCAGTACTTC.

This clone was picked up a small number of times. The V gene is TRBV7-2, the J gene TRBJ2-3; 8 bases are shared with TRBD1. In germline, CDR1 is SGHTA, CDR2 FQGNSA. Germline trimming cut 4 bases from V and 0 bases from J; bases unmatched to any gene: 6. This CDR3 spans 16 amino acids. CDR3 nucleotide sequence: TGTGCCAGCAGCTCCAGACAGGGGATGAGCACAGATACGCAGTATTTT. The encoded protein is CASSSRQGMSTDTQYF.

The chain uses TRBV30 and TRBJ2-3; TRBD1 is a possible D gene (5 bases). CDR1 and CDR2 (germline): GTSNPN, SVGIG (reference sequence). Trimming left V 3 bases short and J 1 base short, with 17 bases between. The CDR3 is made up of 16 amino acids. This chain's CDR3 is CAWSTSRALGTDTQYF. In DNA, the CDR3 is TGTGCCTGGAGCACCTCCAGGGCCCTGGGCACAGATACGCAGTATTTT.

This clone has more than one count but fewer than ten. The rearrangement uses TRBV14 and TRBJ2-5, with TRBD2 matching 15 bases. Trimming removed 4 bases from V and 3 bases from J; junction bases left unmatched: 6. CDR3 length: 17 residues. CDR1 SGHDN and CDR2 FVKESK come from the germline V gene. CDR3 sequence: CASSPGLAGGVKETQYF. For the CDR3, the DNA is TGTGCCAGCAGCCCGGGACTAGCGGGAGGAGTGAAAGAGACCCAGTACTTC.

This clone appeared a few times. The V and J genes are TRBV19 and TRBJ1-2, with TRBD1 as a possible D gene (5 bases). V lost 3 bases to trimming and J lost 2 bases, with 10 bases between them. CDR3 size: 14 residues. Germline V gene sequence: CDR1 LNHDA, CDR2 SQIVND (reference sequence). In DNA form, the CDR3 reads TGTGCCAGTAGTATGGTAGGGGTGAACTATGGCTACACCTTC. It is translated as CASSMVGVNYGYTF.

The rearrangement uses TRBV15 and TRBJ2-7, with 7 nucleotides matching TRBD1. This CDR3 has 15 residues. V shed 0 bases, J shed 1 base, and the junction held 3 bases outside the gene matches. CDR1 LNHNV and CDR2 YYDKDF come from the germline V gene (reference sequence). Here the CDR3 DNA reads TGTGCCACCAGCAGAGATAGGGGACAGTCCTACGAGCAGTACTTC. It specifies CATSRDRGQSYEQYF.

The J gene is TRBJ2-1, the V gene TRBV4-2; D ambiguous. Per the germline V gene, CDR1 is LGHNA and CDR2 is YNFKEQ. The CDR3 has 15 residues. V gave up 0 bases and J gave up 8 bases, with 14 bases separating them. The CDR3 sequence: CASSQEVRVRHEQFF. In DNA, the CDR3 is TGTGCCAGCAGCCAAGAAGTCCGGGTACGGCATGAGCAGTTCTTC.

The J gene is TRBJ1-1, the V gene TRBV5-1; D not resolved. Between the trimmed V and J ends, which lost 4 bases and 2 bases, there was a span of 18 bases. The germline V gene has CDR1 SGHRS and CDR2 YFSETQ. This CDR3 spans 16 amino acids. CDR3 sequence reads: CASSLRRLRENTEAFF. The CDR3 nucleotides read TGCGCCAGCAGCCTTCGCAGACTTCGGGAAAACACTGAAGCTTTCTTT.

The chain has TRBV4-1 and TRBJ2-7, with TRBD2 matching 7 bases. Germline V CDR1 and CDR2: MGHRA, YSYEKL. The CDR3 sequence is 17 residues long. V dropped 1 base and J dropped 3; count of bases not matched to a gene: 12. This chain's CDR3 is CASSQALASGSFYEQYF. As DNA, the CDR3 is TGCGCCAGCAGCCAAGCCCTGGCTAGCGGATCCTTCTACGAGCAGTACTTC.

This clone was counted a few times. The chain employs TRBV4-2 and TRBJ2-7; 10 bases are a match to TRBD1. J gave up 2 bases and V 3 bases, and 4 bases lay outside the gene matches. The germline gives CDR1 LGHNA, CDR2 YNFKEQ. The CDR3 is made up of 15 amino acids. The CDR3 region has the DNA TGTGCCAGCAGCCACGGGACAGGGGACCCCTACGAGCAGTACTTC. This codes for CASSHGTGDPYEQYF.

This clone showed up just a few times. This chain uses TRBV9 with TRBJ1-1; D perhaps matches TRBD1 (5 bases). This CDR3 region has 13 residues. From germline, CDR1 is SGDLS and CDR2 YYNGEE. Trimming stripped 2 bases from V and 7 bases from J, with 12 bases between. The chain's CDR3 is CASSVELDSEAFF. The CDR3 DNA follows: TGTGCCAGCAGCGTCGAACTCGACAGTGAAGCTTTCTTT.

V usage is TRBV5-1 and J usage is TRBJ1-2, with 7 bases that match TRBD1. Germline lookup yields CDR1 SGHRS and CDR2 YFSETQ. The CDR3 runs to 13 residues. The trim removed 3 bases at V and 4 bases at J, leaving 3 bases unmatched. The CDR3 sequence: CASSSQGGYGYTF. CDR3 DNA: TGCGCCAGCAGCTCTCAGGGGGGCTATGGCTACACCTTC.

The chain recombines TRBV7-9 with TRBJ2-4; 10 nucleotides agree with TRBD2. The CDR3 is 16 amino acids. V dropped 5 bases and J dropped 0; count of bases not matched to a gene: 4. Germline V gene lookup returns CDR1 SEHNR and CDR2 FQNEAQ (reference sequence). CDR3 sequence (DNA): TGTGCCAGCAGCCCACTAGCGGGGCTAGCCAAAAACATTCAGTACTTC. Its translation: CASSPLAGLAKNIQYF.

Only a few counts were recorded for this clone. The chain combines TRBV7-3 with TRBJ2-3; D call uncertain. The germline V gene encodes CDR1 SGHTA and CDR2 FQGTGA. The V gene lost 8 bases and the J gene lost 0 bases, with 12 bases spanning the gap. The CDR3 is made up of 14 amino acids. The chain's CDR3 is CASSLFSSTDTQYF. The CDR3 bases are TGTGCCAGCTCCCTATTCTCTAGCACAGATACGCAGTATTTT.

This clone has only a few counts. The V gene is TRBV19, the J gene TRBJ2-7, with a possible D match to TRBD1 (6 bases). V lost 3 bases to trimming and J lost 3 bases, with 6 bases between them. The CDR3 has 12 residues. CDR1 LNHDA and CDR2 SQIVND come from the germline V gene (reference sequence). This CDR3 is CASSMGHYEQYF. In DNA, the CDR3 is TGTGCCAGTAGTATGGGACACTACGAGCAGTACTTC. Complete variable domain (other parts from reference TRBV19 and TRBJ2-7): DGGITQSPKYLFRKEGQNVTLSCEQNLNHDAMYWYRQDPGQGLRLIYYSQIVNDFQKGDIAEGYSVSREKKESFPLTVTSAQKNPTAFYLCASSMGHYEQYFGPGTRLTVT.

This clone has at least ten counts. This chain links TRBV29-1 with TRBJ2-3, with 7 positions matching TRBD1. Germline V lookup: CDR1 SQVTM, CDR2 ANQGSEA. This CDR3 is 14 amino acids long. Trimming cost V 7 bases and J 3 bases; bases outside gene matches: 10. The CDR3 region has the DNA TGCAGCGATCGACAGGGAAAAAGTACAGATACGCAGTATTTT. Translating gives CSDRQGKSTDTQYF.

The chain joins TRBV6-6 to TRBJ1-2; 9 positions match TRBD1. The CDR3 totals 13 residues. Trimming at V came to 6 bases and at J to 7 bases, leaving 6 bases not matched to a gene. Per the germline V gene, CDR1 is MNHNY and CDR2 is SVGAGI (reference sequence). CDR3 sequence: CASSPTGGSGYTF. CDR3 DNA: TGTGCCAGCAGCCCCACAGGGGGCAGTGGCTACACCTTC.